This TCR beta chain was sequenced in a study of OX40 agonist ivuxolimab in advanced cancers. Per the germline V gene, CDR1 is MDHEN and CDR2 is SYDVKM. The V end lost 7 bases, the J end lost 0 bases, and 7 bases lay between the germline ends. The length of the CDR3 is 13 residues. Assay used: immunoSEQ multiplex PCR; TCRdb lists only in-frame clones, some missing. The table has roughly 59,000 clones, over 70% seen once. The rearrangement joins TRBV28 to TRBJ1-3; D not certain. The receptor was isolated from an adult with an advanced solid tumor such as melanoma, head and neck, liver or kidney cancer. The sample here was CD4+ or CD8+ T cells sorted from blood, taken in a trial of the OX40 agonist ivuxolimab. Here the CDR3 DNA reads TGTGCCAGCACAACAATCTCTGGAAACACCATATATTTT. As protein: CASTTISGNTIYF.